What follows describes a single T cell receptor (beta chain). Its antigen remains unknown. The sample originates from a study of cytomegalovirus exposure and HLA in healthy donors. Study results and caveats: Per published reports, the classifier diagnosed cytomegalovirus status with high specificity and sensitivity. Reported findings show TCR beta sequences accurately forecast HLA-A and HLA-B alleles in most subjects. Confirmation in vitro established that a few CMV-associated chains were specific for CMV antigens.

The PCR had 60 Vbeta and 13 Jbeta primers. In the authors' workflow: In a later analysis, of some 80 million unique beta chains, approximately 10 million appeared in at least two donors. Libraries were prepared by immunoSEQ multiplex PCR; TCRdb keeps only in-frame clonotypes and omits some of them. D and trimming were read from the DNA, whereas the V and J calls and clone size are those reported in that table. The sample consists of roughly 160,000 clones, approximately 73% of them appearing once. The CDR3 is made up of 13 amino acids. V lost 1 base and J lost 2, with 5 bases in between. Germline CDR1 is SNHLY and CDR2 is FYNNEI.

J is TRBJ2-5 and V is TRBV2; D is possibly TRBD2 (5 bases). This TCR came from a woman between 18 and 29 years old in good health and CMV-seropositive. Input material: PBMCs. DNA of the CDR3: TGTGCCAGCAGTGAAGGGGAGCAAGAGACCCAGTACTTC. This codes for CASSEGEQETQYF.